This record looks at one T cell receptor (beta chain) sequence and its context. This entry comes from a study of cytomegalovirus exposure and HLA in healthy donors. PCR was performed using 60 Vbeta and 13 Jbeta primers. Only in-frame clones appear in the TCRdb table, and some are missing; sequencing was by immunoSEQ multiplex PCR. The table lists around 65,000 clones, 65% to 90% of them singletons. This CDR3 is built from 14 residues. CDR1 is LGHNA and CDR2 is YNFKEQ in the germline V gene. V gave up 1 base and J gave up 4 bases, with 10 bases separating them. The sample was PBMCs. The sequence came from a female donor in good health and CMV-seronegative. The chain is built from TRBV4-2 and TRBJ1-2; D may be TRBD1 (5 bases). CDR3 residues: CASSQGDSPYGYTF. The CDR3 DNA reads TGTGCCAGCAGCCAAGGTGACAGCCCCTATGGCTACACCTTC.